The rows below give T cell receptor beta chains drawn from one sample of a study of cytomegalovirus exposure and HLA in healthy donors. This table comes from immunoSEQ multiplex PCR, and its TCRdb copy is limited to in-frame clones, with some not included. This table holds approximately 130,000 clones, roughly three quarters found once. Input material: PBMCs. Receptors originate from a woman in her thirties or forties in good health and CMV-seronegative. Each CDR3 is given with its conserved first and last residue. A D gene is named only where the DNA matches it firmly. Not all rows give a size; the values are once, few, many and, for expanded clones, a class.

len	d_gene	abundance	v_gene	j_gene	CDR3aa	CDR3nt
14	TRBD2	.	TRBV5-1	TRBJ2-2	CASSREGSTGELFF	TGCGCCAGCAGCCGGGAGGGATCCACCGGGGAGCTGTTTTTT
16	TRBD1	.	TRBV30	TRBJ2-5	CAWSVAPLGGLETQYF	TGTGCCTGGAGTGTGGCCCCACTAGGGGGCCTAGAGACCCAGTACTTC
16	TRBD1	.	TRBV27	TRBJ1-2	CASSFLTGGENYGYTF	TGTGCCAGCAGTTTCCTTACAGGGGGGGAAAACTATGGCTACACCTTC
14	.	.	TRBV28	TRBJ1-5	CASSLGRSDQPQHF	TGTGCCAGCAGTTTAGGGAGATCGGATCAGCCCCAGCATTTT
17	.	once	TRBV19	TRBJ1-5	CASSMSGTTLIFSAQHF	TGTGCCAGTAGTATGTCTGGGACAACGCTAATCTTCTCAGCCCAGCATTTT
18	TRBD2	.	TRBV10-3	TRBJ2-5	CAISESMRPGSGQETQYF	TGTGCCATCAGTGAGTCGATGCGACCGGGTAGCGGGCAAGAGACCCAGTACTTC
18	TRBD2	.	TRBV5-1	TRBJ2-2	CASSLVPSGGHDTGELFF	TGCGCCAGCAGCTTGGTACCTAGCGGGGGCCACGACACCGGGGAGCTGTTTTTT
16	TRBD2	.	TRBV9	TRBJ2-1	CASSVESSGGRDEQFF	TGTGCCAGCAGCGTAGAATCTAGCGGGGGGAGGGATGAGCAGTTCTTC
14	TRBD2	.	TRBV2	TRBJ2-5	CASSEGGLQETQYF	TGTGCCAGCAGTGAGGGGGGACTACAAGAGACCCAGTACTTC
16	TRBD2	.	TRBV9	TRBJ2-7	CASSLGGTSGIYEQYF	TGTGCCAGCAGCTTGGGGGGAACTAGCGGGATCTACGAGCAGTACTTC
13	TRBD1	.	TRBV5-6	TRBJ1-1	CASRRTGGAGAFF	TGTGCCAGCAGACGGACAGGGGGCGCCGGAGCTTTCTTT
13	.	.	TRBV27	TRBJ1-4	CASSRQGGEKLFF	TGTGCCAGCAGTAGGCAGGGTGGGGAAAAACTGTTTTTT
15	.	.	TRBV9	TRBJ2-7	CASSVGASANYEQYF	TGTGCCAGCAGCGTAGGAGCTAGCGCCAACTACGAGCAGTACTTC